The 21 T cell receptor beta chains reported below all come from one sample, sequenced in a study of T cell responses to AZD1222 COVID-19 vaccine. Produced via immunoSEQ multiplex PCR; TCRdb's table is partial and in-frame only. This table has around 100,000 clones, approximately 88% appearing once. This material consisted of peripheral blood, taken on day 0 of AZD1222 vaccination. The receptors shown here come from an adult in good health.

Only one count was recorded for this clone. The gene calls are TRBV29-1 and TRBJ2-5, with D possibly matching TRBD1 (5 bases). V was trimmed by 3 bases and J by 4 bases, leaving 15 bases between them. The CDR3 covers 14 residues. Germline CDR1 and CDR2: SQVTM and ANQGSEA. CDR3: CSVEGQGYSETQYF. CDR3 bases: TGCAGCGTTGAGGGCCAGGGATACTCAGAGACCCAGTACTTC.

The chain couples TRBV3-1 (or the pseudogene TRBV3-2) to TRBJ2-7, with D unresolved. CDR3 size: 16 residues. Trimming took off 4 bases at V and 3 bases at J, with 19 bases between the two ends. The V gene's germline CDR1 is LGHDT and CDR2 YNNKEL (reference sequence). The CDR3 reads CASSPELTTPFYEQYF. In DNA, the CDR3 is TGTGCCAGCAGCCCGGAGCTTACTACTCCCTTCTACGAGCAGTACTTC.

The gene calls are TRBV28 and TRBJ1-5; D is undetermined. The CDR3 has 11 amino acids. V was cut by 2 bases and J by 13 bases, with 9 bases left in between. The germline CDR1 and CDR2 sequences are MDHEN and SYDVKM. This CDR3 is CASSLTRRQHF. CDR3 DNA sequence: TGTGCCAGCAGTTTAACCCGGAGGCAGCATTTT.

This chain links TRBV28 with TRBJ2-7; a weak D match, TRBD1 (6 bases). Germline CDR1 and CDR2: MDHEN and SYDVKM. The CDR3 has 15 residues. The V end lost 3 bases, the J end lost 2 bases, and 14 bases lay between the germline ends. Here the CDR3 reads CASSFEGTPTYEQYF. CDR3 in DNA: TGTGCCAGCAGTTTTGAGGGGACACCGACCTACGAGCAGTACTTC.

This chain uses TRBV7-2 with TRBJ2-7, with TRBD2 identical over 8 bases. V trimming: 1 base; J trimming: 3 bases; junction bases outside the gene matches: 2. Germline V gene sequence: CDR1 SGHTA, CDR2 FQGNSA. The CDR3 is made up of 14 amino acids. CDR3 in amino acids: CASSLGLAGYEQYF. The CDR3 nucleotides are TGTGCCAGCAGCTTAGGCCTAGCGGGCTACGAGCAGTACTTC.

This clone was recorded once. The rearrangement links TRBV4-3 to TRBJ1-4; the match to TRBD1 covers 8 bases. The CDR3 loop spans 15 amino acids. With V trimmed by 1 base and J by 7 bases, 5 bases remained unmatched. Germline CDR1 reads LGHNA; CDR2 reads YSLEER. This CDR3 is CASSQGNRGFEKLFF. The CDR3 region has the DNA TGCGCCAGCAGCCAAGGGAACAGGGGGTTTGAAAAACTGTTTTTT.

The rearrangement joins TRBV27 to TRBJ1-1; possibly TRBD1 for D (6 bases). Trimming cost V 2 bases and J 5 bases, with 12 bases left between them. Germline assignment: CDR1 MNHEY and CDR2 SMNVEV (reference sequence). There are 14 residues in the CDR3. The CDR3 region is CASSLNRAGTEAFF. In nucleotides, the CDR3 is TGTGCCAGCAGTTTAAACAGGGCGGGTACTGAAGCTTTCTTT.

The J gene is TRBJ2-7, the V gene TRBV4-2; D unclear. CDR1 is LGHNA, CDR2 YNFKEQ, per germline. This CDR3 region has 11 residues. V was cut by 0 bases and J by 4 bases, with 1 base left in between. The CDR3, as DNA: TGTGCCAGCAGCCAAGAATACGAGCAGTACTTC. Amino acid sequence: CASSQEYEQYF.

V and J are TRBV4-2 and TRBJ2-7, with 7 positions matching TRBD1. The CDR3 runs to 15 residues. The germline gives CDR1 LGHNA, CDR2 YNFKEQ. With 3 bases clipped from V and 1 base from J, the junction kept 6 bases outside the gene matches. The CDR3 sequence: CASSQAGTVSYEQYF. Here the CDR3 DNA reads TGTGCCAGCAGCCAGGCCGGGACAGTGTCCTACGAGCAGTACTTC.

This sequence joins TRBV5-1 and TRBJ1-6; a weak D match, TRBD1 (6 bases). CDR1 and CDR2 (germline): SGHRS, YFSETQ. The V gene lost 5 bases and the J gene lost 1 base, with 13 bases spanning the gap. CDR3 length: 16 amino acids. CDR3 nucleotides: TGCGCCAGCAGTCTCGGACAGCCGTCCTATAATTCACCCCTCCACTTT. This encodes CASSLGQPSYNSPLHF.

The CDR3 loop is CASSVAAASGGQETQYF. The CDR3 nucleotides read TGTGCCAGCAGCGTAGCGGCGGCTAGCGGGGGCCAAGAGACCCAGTACTTC. The rearrangement links TRBV9 to TRBJ2-5; TRBD2 matches at 10 bases. The trim removed 0 bases at V and 1 base at J, leaving 6 bases unmatched. CDR1 and CDR2 (germline): SGDLS, YYNGEE. The CDR3 has 17 amino acids.

In DNA, the CDR3 is TGTGCCAGCAGCTTGGACAGGGCGGATGGCTACACCTTC. Its translation is CASSLDRADGYTF. The chain recombines TRBV12-3 or TRBV12-4 with TRBJ1-2, with TRBD1 identical over 8 bases. The length of the CDR3 is 13 residues. V lost 6 bases to trimming and J lost 6 bases; unmatched junction nucleotides: 6.

The genes are TRBV30 and TRBJ1-2; no clear D gene. V shed 3 bases and J shed 5 bases, with 19 bases lying between them. Germline-derived CDR1 and CDR2 are GTSNPN and SVGIG (reference sequence). The CDR3 has 15 amino acids. CDR3 protein: CAWSPLGHSGYGYTF. CDR3 nucleotide sequence: TGTGCCTGGAGCCCTCTCGGCCACAGCGGATATGGCTACACCTTC.

The V and J genes are TRBV25-1 and TRBJ1-5; D gene ambiguous. The germline V gene encodes CDR1 MGHDK and CDR2 SYGVNS. The germline V and J ends were trimmed by 6 bases and 3 bases, with 12 bases remaining between them. The CDR3 consists of 14 residues. The CDR3 DNA is TGTGCCAGCAGCCCGGTAGAAATCAATCAGCCCCAGCATTTT. Translation: CASSPVEINQPQHF.

The rearrangement joins TRBV4-2 to TRBJ1-4, with D unclear. Trimming shortened V by 9 bases and J by 7 bases, and 12 bases separated the two germline ends. Germline-derived CDR1 and CDR2 are LGHNA and YNFKEQ. The length of the CDR3 is 12 residues. The DNA of the CDR3 is TGTGCCAGTGGGCAGTTAAGTGAAAAACTGTTTTTT. Protein sequence: CASGQLSEKLFF.

The chain combines TRBV6-1 with TRBJ1-2, with D unresolved. V lost 2 bases and J lost 14, with 15 bases in between. Germline CDR1 is MNHNS and CDR2 is SASEGT. The CDR3 runs to 12 residues. In nucleotides, the CDR3 is TGTGCCAGCAGTGAAAACCCGATGGTGAGAACCTTC. The encoded protein is CASSENPMVRTF.

In its sample, this clone was seen a few times. The chain uses TRBV28 and TRBJ2-7; 13 bases line up with TRBD2. CDR1 and CDR2 (germline): MDHEN, SYDVKM. V lost 6 bases and J lost 1; bases outside the gene matches: 3. The CDR3 runs to 15 residues. CDR3 DNA: TGTGCCAGCAGGACTAGCGGGGGGCGGTCCTACGAGCAGTACTTC. This encodes CASRTSGGRSYEQYF. Full variable domain (rest looked up from reference TRBV28 and TRBJ2-7): DVKVTQSSRYLVKRTGEKVFLECVQDMDHENMFWYRQDPGLGLRLIYFSYDVKMKEKGDIPEGYSVSREKKERFSLILESASTNQTSMYLCASRTSGGRSYEQYFGPGTRLTVT.

This chain joins TRBV2 and TRBJ1-6; D may be TRBD1 (5 bases). V lost 10 bases, J lost 6 bases, and 19 bases lay in between. Germline CDR1 is SNHLY and CDR2 is FYNNEI. This CDR3 has 15 residues. The CDR3 loop reads CATYPGRGSNSPLHF. In nucleotides, the CDR3 is TGTGCCACCTATCCCGGGCGGGGGAGTAATTCACCCCTCCACTTT.

This sequence joins TRBV4-1 and TRBJ1-5; no reliable D call. Germline CDR1 MGHRA, CDR2 YSYEKL. The V end was cut by 4 bases, the J end by 3 bases, with 16 bases between. The CDR3 totals 16 residues. CDR3 protein: CASSPGPYSLNQPQHF. The CDR3 DNA follows: TGCGCCAGCAGCCCCGGGCCCTACTCACTCAATCAGCCCCAGCATTTT.

V usage is TRBV29-1 and J usage is TRBJ1-2; 9 bases are shared with TRBD1. V was pared by 7 bases and J by 8 bases, with 17 bases of the junction left unmatched. This CDR3 comprises 15 residues. In germline, CDR1 is SQVTM, CDR2 ANQGSEA. The CDR3 sequence: CSADAGQGGVGGYTF. In nucleotides, the CDR3 is TGCAGCGCCGACGCGGGACAGGGAGGTGTAGGCGGCTACACCTTC.

This clone has only a few counts. The V call is TRBV5-4, the J call TRBJ2-7; D might be TRBD2 (5 bases). The CDR3 has 13 residues. CDR1 and CDR2 (germline): SGHNT, YYREEE (reference sequence). V lost 0 bases, J lost 2 bases, and 6 bases lay in between. This CDR3 is CASSLGGPYEQYF. CDR3 in DNA: TGTGCCAGCAGCTTGGGAGGGCCCTACGAGCAGTACTTC.